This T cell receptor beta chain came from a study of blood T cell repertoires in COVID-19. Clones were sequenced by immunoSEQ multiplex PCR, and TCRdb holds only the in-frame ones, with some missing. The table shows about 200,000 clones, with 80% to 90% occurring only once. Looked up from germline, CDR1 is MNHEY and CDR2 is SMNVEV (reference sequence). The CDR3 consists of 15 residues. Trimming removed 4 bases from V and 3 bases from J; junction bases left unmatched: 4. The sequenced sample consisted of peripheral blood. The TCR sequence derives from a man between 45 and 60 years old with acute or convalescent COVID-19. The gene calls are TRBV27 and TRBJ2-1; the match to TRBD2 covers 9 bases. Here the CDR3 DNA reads TGTGCCAGCAGTTCGAGCGGGGGGCGCTACAATGAGCAGTTCTTC. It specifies CASSSSGGRYNEQFF.